This record concerns one T cell receptor beta chain sequence. This sample was included in a study of early T cells in non-severe SARS-CoV-2 infection. TCRdb used MiXCR to reprocess the 5' RACE reads, holding one entry per CDR3 protein. The sample has over 50,000 distinct CDR3 sequences, 8% to 10% seen once. V was cut by 3 bases and J by 0 bases, with 13 bases left in between. The CDR3 is 17 amino acids. The germline V gene has CDR1 SGHDT and CDR2 YYEEEE. The receptor's source is an adult who was a healthcare worker with PCR-confirmed SARS-CoV-2 infection or an uninfected control (not recorded which). The chain carries TRBV5-6 and TRBJ2-6; D may be TRBD1 (5 bases). Sequencing input: whole blood. The CDR3 sequence is CASSYWAGYSGANVLTF. CDR3 DNA sequence: TGTGCCAGCAGCTACTGGGCAGGGTACTCTGGGGCCAACGTCCTGACTTTC.